This T cell receptor beta chain emerged from a study of blood T cell repertoires in COVID-19. As for the study in general: Samples representing acute and convalescent COVID-19 were sourced from the United States, Italy and Spain.

The participants were between roughly 18 and 100 years old and came from some 23 US areas. Among Cohort 3 donors, those recovered had two negative PCRs, clearance, or symptom resolution. Germline V gene data show CDR1 as SQVTM and CDR2 as ANQGSEA. The CDR3 has 15 residues. V shed 4 bases and J 3 bases; nucleotides not matched to a gene: 4. The authors' processing: Reference gene primer amplification in the assay estimated nucleated cell counts. Assay: immunoSEQ multiplex PCR; the TCRdb copy retains only in-frame clones and omits some. V, J and clone size are those of that table, while D and trimming were read from the DNA. The sample shows 200,000 or so clones, roughly 90% of them seen only once.

This chain uses TRBV29-1 with TRBJ2-1; 12 bases map to TRBD1. This TCR derives from a woman in her 30s who had recovered from COVID-19. The sample taken for sequencing was PBMCs or T cells enriched from blood (not recorded which). Here the CDR3 reads CSVGGTGGVYNEQFF. The CDR3, as DNA: TGCAGCGTTGGCGGGACAGGGGGCGTCTACAATGAGCAGTTCTTC.